A selection of T cell receptor beta chains follows, all from one sample in a study of cytomegalovirus exposure and HLA in healthy donors. The assay was immunoSEQ multiplex PCR, and TCRdb's table has in-frame clones only and misses some. This table holds about 110,000 clones, roughly 70% found once. Sequencing input: PBMCs. The receptors were gathered from a man aged 40-49 years in good health and CMV-seronegative. CDR3s include the opening cysteine and the closing phenylalanine or tryptophan. The D gene is left open where the match is weak. The listing skips clone size in some rows; elsewhere it reads once, few, many or a size class.

d_call,clone_size,v_call,j_call,cdr3_nt,cdr3_aa
TRBD1,few,TRBV6-6,TRBJ1-2,TGTGCCAGCGAGCCCACACCCAGGACAGGTGTAAGTGGCTACACCTTC,CASEPTPRTGVSGYTF
NA,NA,TRBV18,TRBJ1-1,TGTGCCAGCTCACCAACCGGGGGTCAGGTCAACACTGAAGCTTTCTTT,CASSPTGGQVNTEAFF
TRBD1,NA,TRBV13,TRBJ1-1,TGTGCCAGCAGCTTCGAAGACAGGGGGATAGAAGCTTTCTTT,CASSFEDRGIEAFF
NA,NA,TRBV28,TRBJ2-5,TGTGCCAGCAGTTTTCGGGGCCAAGAGACCCAGTACTTC,CASSFRGQETQYF
TRBD1,NA,TRBV4-2,TRBJ1-6,TGTGCCAGCAGCCAAGAGACAGGGTCCTCACCCCTCCACTTT,CASSQETGSSPLHF
NA,NA,TRBV11-2,TRBJ1-1,TGTGCCAGCAGCTCGGGGAAGGGCCGAGGGAACACTGAAGCTTTCTTT,CASSSGKGRGNTEAFF
TRBD2,NA,TRBV28,TRBJ2-1,TGTGCCAGCAGTTTTGGCGGGGGGAATGAGCAGTTCTTC,CASSFGGGNEQFF
NA,NA,TRBV28,TRBJ2-3,TGTGCCAGCAGTTTAGGAGGGCTCGGAGATACGCAGTATTTT,CASSLGGLGDTQYF
TRBD1,few,TRBV29-1,TRBJ2-7,TGCAGCGTTGAGGGGACAGGCTTCTCCTACGAGCAGTACTTC,CSVEGTGFSYEQYF
NA,NA,TRBV2,TRBJ1-1,TGTGCCAGCAGTGAATTCCGGAACACTGAAGCTTTCTTT,CASSEFRNTEAFF
TRBD1,few,TRBV4-3,TRBJ1-5,TGCGCCAGCAGCCAAGATATCCTACCGGGACAGGGACGATCATGGCCCCAGCATTTT,CASSQDILPGQGRSWPQHF
TRBD2,NA,TRBV10-3,TRBJ2-1,TGTGCCATCAGGAAGGACGGGGGGAGCTCCTACAATGAGCAGTTCTTC,CAIRKDGGSSYNEQFF
NA,NA,TRBV7-2,TRBJ2-2,TGTGCCAGCAGCCATAGAAGTTATGGGGCAATGAACACCGGGGAGCTGTTTTTT,CASSHRSYGAMNTGELFF
TRBD1,NA,TRBV19,TRBJ1-5,TGTGCCAGTAACAGGGGGCAGGTTCAGCCCCAGCATTTT,CASNRGQVQPQHF
TRBD2,few,TRBV9,TRBJ2-5,TGTGCCAGCAGCGGACGCGGGGGAGGGGAGACCCAGTACTTC,CASSGRGGGETQYF
TRBD1,NA,TRBV5-1,TRBJ1-5,TGCGCCAGCAGCCCGGACAGGGGGAATCAGCCCCAGCATTTT,CASSPDRGNQPQHF
NA,NA,TRBV7-3,TRBJ1-1,TGTGCCAGCAGCGAAACAGGCTACACTGAAGCTTTCTTT,CASSETGYTEAFF
NA,NA,TRBV29-1,TRBJ2-2,TGCAGCGTCGACGGAGGGTCCGCCGGGGAGCTGTTTTTT,CSVDGGSAGELFF
NA,NA,TRBV27,TRBJ1-1,TGTGCCAGCAGTGCCGGACAGATGTACACTGAAGCTTTCTTT,CASSAGQMYTEAFF
NA,NA,TRBV29-1,TRBJ2-1,TGCAGCGCCCATTCGGCGGGGAGCTCCTACAATGAGCAGTTCTTC,CSAHSAGSSYNEQFF
TRBD2,NA,TRBV7-8,TRBJ2-2,TGTGCCAGCAGCCCCGGACTAGCGGGGGCTTACACCGGGGAGCTGTTTTTT,CASSPGLAGAYTGELFF
TRBD1,NA,TRBV7-3,TRBJ1-3,TGTGCCAGCAGCCTAACCGGGACAGCACTCTCTGGAAACACCATATATTTT,CASSLTGTALSGNTIYF
TRBD1,NA,TRBV10-3,TRBJ1-2,TGTGCCAACGGACAGGGTGATGGCTACACCTTC,CANGQGDGYTF
TRBD1,NA,TRBV6-1,TRBJ2-1,TGTGCCAGCAGTGGACAGGGGAGCTCCTACAATGAGCAGTTCTTC,CASSGQGSSYNEQFF
TRBD1,few,TRBV29-1,TRBJ2-3,TGCAGCGTTGAGGGGACAGGGTATCCAGATACGCAGTATTTT,CSVEGTGYPDTQYF